This TCR beta chain came from a study of neurological immune-mediated disorders. Germline CDR1 reads SGHKS; CDR2 reads YYEKEE (reference sequence). Trimming stripped 0 bases from V and 0 bases from J, with 9 bases between. The CDR3 has 16 residues. This clonotype was recorded at least ten times. TCRdb passed the 5' RACE reads through MiXCR, listing each CDR3 protein once. The sample holds tens of thousands of distinct CDR3 sequences, approximately 5.8% seen once. The chain couples TRBV5-5 to TRBJ2-2; TRBD1 is a possible D gene (6 bases). This receptor was taken from a young woman with multiple sclerosis. Sequenced material: CD4+ T cells from blood. This chain's CDR3 is CASSLGGQANTGELFF. Here the CDR3 DNA reads TGTGCCAGCAGCTTGGGGGGACAAGCGAACACCGGGGAGCTGTTTTTT.